The sequence of this T cell receptor (beta chain) was determined in a study of blood T cell repertoires in COVID-19. Study-wide context: The United States, Italy and Spain were the sources of the acute and convalescent COVID-19 samples. PBMCs, B-cell-depleted T cells, or T cells were the source of the cDNA or gDNA that made up the material.

Original handling: For nucleated cells, counts were estimated from reference gene primer amplification. Only in-frame clones appear in the TCRdb table, and some are missing; sequencing was by immunoSEQ multiplex PCR. That table furnishes V, J and clone size, whereas the DNA furnished D and trimming. The sample shows over 120,000 clones, about 89% of them seen only once. There are 14 residues in the CDR3. V was cut by 2 bases and J by 5 bases, with 14 bases left in between. Germline V gene data show CDR1 as SGHRS and CDR2 as YFSETQ. Material for sequencing was peripheral blood. This sequence was found in a man aged 45 to 65 who had recovered from COVID-19. The chain employs TRBV5-1 and TRBJ2-7; D remains unclear. In DNA form, the CDR3 reads TGCGCCAGCAGCTTATCCGAGGTGTGGGACGAGCAGTACTTC. This sequence encodes CASSLSEVWDEQYF.